This T cell receptor beta chain was captured in a study of technical replicates of blood from several donors. Only in-frame clones appear in the TCRdb table, and some are missing; sequencing was by immunoSEQ multiplex PCR. The sample has 75,000 to 90,000 clones; 90% to 95% are singletons. Trimming stripped 0 bases from V and 5 bases from J, with 10 bases between. Germline CDR1 and CDR2: SEHNR and FQNEAQ (reference sequence). This CDR3 has 14 residues. Sequencing input: T cells isolated from PBMCs. The chain uses TRBV7-9 and TRBJ2-5; D is possibly TRBD1 (8 bases). This sequence was found in a human donor in good health. The CDR3 is CASSLAQGGETQYF. Written as DNA, the CDR3 is TGTGCCAGCAGCTTAGCACAGGGGGGGGAGACCCAGTACTTC.